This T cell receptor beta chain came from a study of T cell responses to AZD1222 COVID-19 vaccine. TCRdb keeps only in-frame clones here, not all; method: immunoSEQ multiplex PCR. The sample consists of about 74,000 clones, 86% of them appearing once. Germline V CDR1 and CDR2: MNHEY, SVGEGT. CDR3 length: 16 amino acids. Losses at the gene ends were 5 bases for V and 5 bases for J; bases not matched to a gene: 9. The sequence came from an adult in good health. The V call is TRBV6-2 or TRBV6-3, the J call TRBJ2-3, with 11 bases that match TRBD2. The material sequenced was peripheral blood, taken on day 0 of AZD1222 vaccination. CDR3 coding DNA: TGTGCCAGCAGTGACCCTAGCGGGAGGTTTGGAGATACGCAGTATTTT. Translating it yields CASSDPSGRFGDTQYF.